This entry features one T cell receptor (beta chain) sequence. Antigen: not known. The PCR had 60 Vbeta and 13 Jbeta primers. Libraries were prepared by immunoSEQ multiplex PCR; TCRdb keeps only in-frame clonotypes and omits some of them. The repertoire holds about 120,000 clones, with 80% to 85% as singletons. There were likely unrecorded immune exposures, though donors were nominally healthy when sampled. The sample is drawn from a study of cytomegalovirus exposure and HLA in healthy donors. Study as a whole: Around 190 million T cells yielded 90 million to 130 million unique TCR beta sequences, as an earlier analysis found. General observations from the study: A previous analysis found most TCR beta V segments productive roughly 87% or roughly 30% of the time. An assumption of roughly uniform sequencing depth across donors underlay the presence/absence analyses.

Looked up from germline, CDR1 is SGHRS and CDR2 is YFSETQ. Trimming cost V 4 bases and J 7 bases; bases outside gene matches: 17. The CDR3 consists of 18 residues. The TCR sequence derives from a woman aged 25 to 39 in good health and CMV-seronegative. The V and J genes are TRBV5-1 and TRBJ2-2; TRBD1 matches 9 bases. Source material: PBMCs. Here the CDR3 reads CASSPRPGTGGRGGELFF. Written as DNA, the CDR3 is TGCGCCAGCAGCCCGCGTCCGGGTACAGGGGGCCGGGGCGGGGAGCTGTTTTTT.